The 27 T cell receptor beta chains in this list originate from one sample, sequenced in a study of shared clonotypes between healthy human individuals. Naive-designated CD8 cells lacked CD45RO, were positively enriched for CCR7, and omitted terminally differentiated effector memory CD45RA+ cells. Data came from immunoSEQ multiplex PCR; TCRdb stores just in-frame clones and leaves some out. The sample lists fewer than 700,000 clones; roughly 95% were seen once. Specimen: naive CD8+ T cells sorted from blood. These receptors came from a woman aged 30 to 39 in good health.

The chain is built from TRBV27 and TRBJ2-2; 11 bases match TRBD1. Trimming took 6 bases from V and 0 from J; bases not matched to a gene: 9. Germline CDR1 reads MNHEY; CDR2 reads SMNVEV (reference sequence). This CDR3 spans 18 amino acids. CDR3 amino acids: CASSRTGGAYPNTGELFF. The CDR3 DNA sequence: TGTGCCAGCAGCAGGACAGGGGGCGCTTACCCGAACACCGGGGAGCTGTTTTTT.

The rearrangement joins TRBV7-8 to TRBJ2-7; TRBD1 aligns across 7 bases. CDR1 and CDR2 from the germline V gene are SGHVS and FQNEAQ. After removal of 4 bases from V and 1 base from J, the junction contained 7 bases not matched to a gene. The CDR3 covers 15 residues. The DNA of the CDR3 is TGTGCCAGCAGCTCCTACAGGGGTTTGTCCTACGAGCAGTACTTC. It codes for CASSSYRGLSYEQYF.

V is TRBV4-1 and J is TRBJ1-1; D might be TRBD1 (5 bases). Germline V gives CDR1 MGHRA, CDR2 YSYEKL. This CDR3 is built from 17 residues. V was trimmed by 4 bases and J by 0 bases, leaving 18 bases between them. CDR3 sequence (DNA): TGCGCCAGCAGCCCAGGCATTGGGGGTTTAATGAACACTGAAGCTTTCTTT. It codes for CASSPGIGGLMNTEAFF.

The V call is TRBV6-5, the J call TRBJ1-5; D uncertain. Germline lookup yields CDR1 MNHEY and CDR2 SVGAGI. The V end lost 7 bases, the J end lost 4 bases, and 11 bases lay between the germline ends. The CDR3 contains 13 residues. The CDR3 spells CASTDGPNQPQHF. CDR3 in DNA: TGTGCCAGCACCGACGGGCCGAATCAGCCCCAGCATTTT.

V gene TRBV2 combines with J gene TRBJ2-6; weak D call: TRBD1 (6 bases). CDR3 length equals 15 residues. The germline CDR1 and CDR2 sequences are SNHLY and FYNNEI. Trimming pared 6 bases from V and 0 bases from J, leaving 9 bases between. The CDR3 DNA reads TGTGCCAGCAGGGACAGTTACTCTGGGGCCAACGTCCTGACTTTC. It is translated as CASRDSYSGANVLTF. The full variable domain, its missing parts supplied by reference TRBV2 and TRBJ2-6, is EPEVTQTPSHQVTQMGQEVILRCVPISNHLYFYWYRQILGQKVEFLVSFYNNEISEKSEIFDDQFSVERPDGSNFTLKIRSTKLEDSAMYFCASRDSYSGANVLTFGAGSRLTVL.

A single count supports this clone. The rearrangement joins TRBV11-2 to TRBJ2-1; 9 nucleotides align to TRBD2. CDR1 and CDR2 from the germline V gene are SGHAT and FQNNGV. J lost 8 bases, V lost 3 bases, and 11 bases had no gene match. This CDR3 has 16 amino acids. CDR3 protein: CASSFPWREGYYEQFF. The CDR3 nucleotides read TGTGCCAGCAGCTTCCCCTGGCGGGAGGGTTATTATGAGCAGTTCTTC.

V usage is TRBV5-8 and J usage is TRBJ1-1; 9 bases agree with TRBD1. V lost 6 bases, J lost 4 bases, and 4 bases stayed unmatched. This CDR3 is 13 amino acids long. CDR1 and CDR2 from the germline V gene are SGHTS and YDEGEE. The CDR3 loop reads CASIGQGSTEAFF. The CDR3 bases are TGTGCCAGCATCGGACAGGGGAGCACTGAAGCTTTCTTT.

This chain links TRBV12-5 with TRBJ2-2; D is tentatively TRBD1 or TRBD2 (5 bases each). The CDR3 contains 14 residues. Germline CDR1 and CDR2: LGHNT and FRNRAP. V shed 7 bases and J shed 5 bases, with 14 bases lying between them. The CDR3 bases are TGTGCTAGTGCCGCGGTCTGGGGGACCGGGGAGCTGTTTTTT. Translating it yields CASAAVWGTGELFF.

This rearrangement joins TRBV5-6 to TRBJ1-2; no clear D. The germline V and J ends were trimmed by 4 bases and 3 bases, with 13 bases remaining between them. The CDR3 sequence is 14 residues long. The germline CDR1 and CDR2 sequences are SGHDT and YYEEEE. This chain's CDR3 is CASSPVLVDYGYTF. Written as DNA, the CDR3 is TGTGCCAGCAGCCCTGTTCTGGTCGACTATGGCTACACCTTC.

This clone was recorded once. The chain couples TRBV15 to TRBJ2-7; no firm D call. Germline V CDR1 and CDR2: LNHNV, YYDKDF (reference sequence). This CDR3 has 14 residues. The V gene lost 5 bases and the J gene lost 3 bases, with 14 bases spanning the gap. The chain's CDR3 is CATSLASADYEQYF. The CDR3 DNA sequence: TGTGCCACCAGCTTGGCCAGCGCCGACTACGAGCAGTACTTC.

This chain uses TRBV7-9 with TRBJ2-1; the match to TRBD2 covers 8 bases. The trim removed 3 bases at V and 5 bases at J, leaving 9 bases unmatched. Per germline, CDR1 SEHNR and CDR2 FQNEAQ (reference sequence). This CDR3 contains 16 residues. The DNA of the CDR3 is TGTGCCAGCAGCTTCGTCATTAGCGGGACAAACAATGAGCAGTTCTTC. Encoded protein: CASSFVISGTNNEQFF.

The rearrangement uses TRBV27 and TRBJ2-2; weak D call: TRBD1 (6 bases). CDR3 length equals 18 residues. CDR1 and CDR2 (germline): MNHEY, SMNVEV (reference sequence). V shed 6 bases and J shed 2 bases, with 22 bases lying between them. CDR3 loop: CASSPNSGQPQNTGELFF. CDR3 bases: TGTGCCAGCAGCCCAAATTCTGGACAGCCTCAAAACACCGGGGAGCTGTTTTTT.

This chain joins TRBV28 and TRBJ2-7; D is undetermined. CDR1 and CDR2 (germline): MDHEN, SYDVKM. Trimming removed 5 bases at V and 9 bases at J, with 14 bases between. The CDR3 is 12 amino acids. CDR3 DNA sequence: TGTGCCAGCAGTGTCGTCCTCGACGGGCAGTACTTC. Protein product: CASSVVLDGQYF.

The chain employs TRBV2 and TRBJ2-7; 7 bases map to TRBD1. Germline trimming cut 8 bases from V and 3 bases from J; bases unmatched to any gene: 7. The CDR3 has 13 residues. Germline CDR1 and CDR2: SNHLY and FYNNEI. This CDR3 reads CASSTRTGYEQYF. CDR3 nucleotide sequence: TGTGCCAGCTCCACGAGGACAGGCTACGAGCAGTACTTC.

The gene calls are TRBV7-2 and TRBJ2-7; TRBD1 agrees at 10 bases. This CDR3 spans 15 amino acids. Trimming took 5 bases from V and 5 from J; bases not matched to a gene: 9. The germline V gene encodes CDR1 SGHTA and CDR2 FQGNSA. The CDR3 sequence is CASSLPDRGQHEQYF. As DNA, the CDR3 is TGTGCCAGCAGCCTACCCGACAGGGGGCAACACGAGCAGTACTTC.

This rearrangement joins TRBV28 to TRBJ1-2; tentatively, D is TRBD1 (5 bases). In germline, CDR1 is MDHEN, CDR2 SYDVKM. This CDR3 region has 15 residues. V was shortened by 2 bases and J by 3 bases, with 13 bases between the two germline ends. For the CDR3, the DNA is TGTGCCAGCAGTTTAGGGGCGGGACCTCACTATGGCTACACCTTC. Protein product: CASSLGAGPHYGYTF.

In DNA form, the CDR3 reads TGTGCCAGCAGTTCCGGGACAGGGGTCTACGAGCAGTACTTC. Translation: CASSSGTGVYEQYF. The chain combines TRBV28 with TRBJ2-7; 10 nucleotides agree with TRBD1. V shed 4 bases and J 3 bases; nucleotides not matched to a gene: 3. Looked up from germline, CDR1 is MDHEN and CDR2 is SYDVKM. The length of the CDR3 is 14 residues.

Remarks on this clone: Its ends do not fully match the called genes, so a read error is possible. The V call is TRBV18, the J call TRBJ1-2, with a tentative D call TRBD1 (5 bases). CDR1 is KGHSH and CDR2 is LQKENI in the germline V gene. The CDR3 length is 16 residues. The CDR3 coding sequence is TGTGCCAGCTCACCGGGACCCCGGCCTATTAACCATGGCTACACCTTC. This translates into CASSPGPRPINHGYTF.

The chain has TRBV29-1 and TRBJ2-7; TRBD2 agrees at 8 bases. In germline, CDR1 is SQVTM, CDR2 ANQGSEA. The CDR3 has 12 amino acids. Unmatched junction bases numbered 4, after V lost 4 bases and J lost 5 bases. The CDR3 reads CSVGAGVNEQYF. The CDR3 coding sequence is TGCAGCGTTGGAGCGGGAGTCAACGAGCAGTACTTC.

V usage is TRBV19 and J usage is TRBJ2-7, with D possibly TRBD1 on 6 matching bases. The CDR3 has 13 amino acids. The V end was cut by 8 bases, the J end by 3 bases, with 14 bases between. Germline CDR1 reads LNHDA; CDR2 reads SQIVND (reference sequence). CDR3: CASAPGHLYEQYF. Here the CDR3 DNA reads TGTGCCAGTGCCCCGGGACACCTCTACGAGCAGTACTTC. Using reference TRBV19 and TRBJ2-7 for the parts outside the CDR3, the full variable domain is DGGITQSPKYLFRKEGQNVTLSCEQNLNHDAMYWYRQDPGQGLRLIYYSQIVNDFQKGDIAEGYSVSREKKESFPLTVTSAQKNPTAFYLCASAPGHLYEQYFGPGTRLTVT.

This chain uses TRBV11-2 with TRBJ2-7, with 9 bases that match TRBD2. There are 16 residues in the CDR3. In germline, CDR1 is SGHAT, CDR2 FQNNGV. With V trimmed by 4 bases and J by 3 bases, 10 bases remained unmatched. CDR3 region: CASSSSILAGDYEQYF. For the CDR3, the DNA is TGTGCCAGCAGCTCAAGCATTTTAGCGGGGGACTACGAGCAGTACTTC.

This chain connects TRBV4-1 to TRBJ1-5; unclear D gene. The ends were cut back, 0 bases at V and 1 base at J, with 10 bases in the middle. In germline, CDR1 is MGHRA, CDR2 YSYEKL. The CDR3 spans 16 residues. This CDR3 is CASSQDVSYSNQPQHF. The CDR3 nucleotides read TGCGCCAGCAGCCAAGATGTCTCCTACAGCAATCAGCCCCAGCATTTT.

A single count supports this clone. The chain combines TRBV7-2 with TRBJ1-1, with D perhaps TRBD1 (5 bases). The CDR3 totals 13 residues. The ends were cut back, 2 bases at V and 7 bases at J, with 11 bases in the middle. Germline V CDR1 and CDR2: SGHTA, FQGNSA. The CDR3 DNA reads TGTGCCAGCAGCTTACCCGGGAGGGGTGAAGCTTTCTTT. This codes for CASSLPGRGEAFF.

The V gene is TRBV28, the J gene TRBJ1-3; no definite D call. Looked up from germline, CDR1 is MDHEN and CDR2 is SYDVKM. With 7 bases removed from V and 8 bases from J, the gap between germline ends came to 21 bases. The CDR3 runs 15 residues. CDR3 nucleotide sequence: TGTGCCAGCACCACCACTATGAGGGATCGAGACACCATATATTTT. It specifies CASTTTMRDRDTIYF.

The genes are TRBV27 and TRBJ1-2, with D uncertain. The CDR3 has 13 amino acids. Germline V CDR1 and CDR2: MNHEY, SMNVEV (reference sequence). V lost 6 bases and J lost 3, with 11 bases in between. CDR3 nucleotide sequence: TGTGCCAGCAGGATAGGCCTGCACTATGGCTACACCTTC. Protein sequence: CASRIGLHYGYTF.

V usage is TRBV27 and J usage is TRBJ1-5, with a weak D call TRBD1 (5 bases). Germline V gene data show CDR1 as MNHEY and CDR2 as SMNVEV (reference sequence). Trimming left V 4 bases short and J 4 bases short, with 14 bases between. The CDR3 sequence is 15 residues long. The CDR3 DNA reads TGTGCCAGCAGTTGGGGTCGGGGCGGAAATCAGCCCCAGCATTTT. Translated: CASSWGRGGNQPQHF.

The chain recombines TRBV7-9 with TRBJ2-3; 9 positions match TRBD1. The CDR3 is made up of 16 amino acids. Germline V gene data show CDR1 as SEHNR and CDR2 as FQNEAQ (reference sequence). V lost 5 bases, J lost 1 base, and 7 bases stayed unmatched. Here the CDR3 reads CASSLLRTGGTDTQYF. The CDR3 DNA sequence: TGTGCCAGCAGCCTGCTTCGGACAGGGGGCACAGATACGCAGTATTTT.